Presented here are 28 T cell receptor beta chains from one specimen sequenced in a study of T cell repertoires in cytomegalovirus infection. These TCRs are of unknown antigen specificity. Each CDR3 protein is one row after TCRdb ran MiXCR on the reads. The table has fewer than 1,000,000 distinct CDR3 sequences, 25% to 40% seen once. Here the sequenced sample was cultured CD8+ T cells from PBMCs, taken from culture after CMV antigen stimulation. These receptors were taken from a human donor in good health (CMV status not recorded). Some clones in this sample may be carry-over from other donors' samples.

The chain combines TRBV14 with TRBJ2-1, with a tentative D call TRBD2 (5 bases). Trimming cost V 7 bases and J 4 bases, with 14 bases left between them. The length of the CDR3 is 14 residues. Germline loops: CDR1 SGHDN, CDR2 FVKESK. The CDR3 region is CASNGLGPYNEQFF. DNA of the CDR3: TGTGCCAGCAACGGACTCGGTCCTTACAATGAGCAGTTCTTC.

The chain joins TRBV27 to TRBJ2-3; no clear D. Deletions cut 5 bases from V and 3 bases from J, with 12 bases between. The CDR3 runs 14 residues. CDR1 MNHEY and CDR2 SMNVEV come from the germline V gene (reference sequence). Written as DNA, the CDR3 is TGTGCCAGCAGTCCTTGGCCAGTAACAGATACGCAGTATTTT. Protein sequence: CASSPWPVTDTQYF.

This chain links TRBV7-9 with TRBJ2-5; possible D gene TRBD2, 6 bases. This CDR3 has 16 amino acids. Trimming took off 7 bases at V and 1 base at J, with 19 bases between the two ends. Germline-derived CDR1 and CDR2 are SEHNR and FQNEAQ (reference sequence). DNA of the CDR3: TGTGCCAGCACCTCATTGGCCCGGGGGATCCAAGAGACCCAGTACTTC. Translated, it gives CASTSLARGIQETQYF.

The table lists this clonotype with a few counts. CDR3 sequence: CASSPSMEQFF. Written as DNA, the CDR3 is TGTGCCAGCAGCCCCTCAATGGAGCAGTTCTTC. The chain combines TRBV7-9 with TRBJ2-1, with D uncertain. V lost 5 bases and J lost 10, with 9 bases in between. Germline assignment: CDR1 SEHNR and CDR2 FQNEAQ (reference sequence). This CDR3 spans 11 amino acids. Drawing the rest from reference TRBV7-9 and TRBJ2-1, the complete variable domain is DTGVSQNPRHKITKRGQNVTFRCDPISEHNRLYWYRQTLGQGPEFLTYFQNEAQLEKSRLLSDRFSAERPKGSFSTLEIQRTEQGDSAMYLCASSPSMEQFFGPGTRLTVL.

This clonotype turned up a few times. The genes are TRBV7-6 and TRBJ2-7; D gene uncertain. The V end was cut by 1 base, the J end by 5 bases, with 18 bases between. Per germline, CDR1 SGHVS and CDR2 FNYEAQ. The CDR3 loop spans 16 amino acids. CDR3 protein: CASSLGGWATSHEQYF. In nucleotides, the CDR3 is TGTGCCAGCAGCTTAGGGGGTTGGGCCACCAGCCACGAGCAGTACTTC.

In the case of this clonotype: A junction end diverges from the germline sequence, so it may reflect a read error. The rearrangement links TRBV14 to TRBJ2-3, with D unclear. The germline V gene has CDR1 SGHDN and CDR2 FVKESK. This CDR3 spans 16 amino acids. The CDR3 DNA is TGTACCAGCAGCCAAGATCTCAATGGGTGGACAGATACGCAGTATTTT. It is translated as CTSSQDLNGWTDTQYF. The whole variable domain, filled in from reference TRBV14 and TRBJ2-3, reads EAGVTQFPSHSVIEKGQTVTLRCDPISGHDNLYWYRRVMGKEIKFLLHFVKESKQDESGMPNNRFLAERTGGTYSTLKVQPAELEDSGVYFCTSSQDLNGWTDTQYFGPGTRLTVL.

This clonotype has a handful of counts. The chain carries TRBV6-2 or TRBV6-3 and TRBJ2-5, with D tentatively TRBD1 (5 bases). The CDR3 totals 14 residues. CDR1 is MNHEY, CDR2 SVGEGT, per germline. V lost 2 bases and J 3 bases, leaving 10 bases between the germline ends. The CDR3 DNA reads as TGTGCCAGCAGTTACACCGGACAAGAAGAGACCCAGTACTTC. Protein product: CASSYTGQEETQYF.

This clonotype was seen only a few times. The rearrangement joins TRBV4-1 to TRBJ2-3, with D perhaps matching TRBD2 (6 bases). The V end lost 6 bases, the J end lost 1 base, and 17 bases lay between the germline ends. CDR1 and CDR2 from the germline V gene are MGHRA and YSYEKL. The CDR3 loop spans 16 amino acids. CDR3 loop: CASRRRDDGRTDTQYF. In DNA form, the CDR3 reads TGCGCCAGCAGGAGGAGGGATGATGGTCGCACAGATACGCAGTATTTT.

The chain employs TRBV12-3 or TRBV12-4 and TRBJ2-7; D remains ambiguous. V was cut by 9 bases and J by 3 bases, with 24 bases left in between. CDR3 length: 16 amino acids. CDR3 bases: TGTGCCAGTGTCCCTCCCGGCCCACCTTTATTCTACGAGCAGTACGTC. It translates to CASVPPGPPLFYEQYV.

The CDR3 here is CASSYSTAIGGYTF. The DNA for the CDR3 is TGTGCCAGCAGTTACTCGACCGCGATCGGTGGCTACACCTTC. V and J are TRBV6-5 and TRBJ1-2; no reliable D call. This CDR3 comprises 14 residues. The ends were cut back, 0 bases at V and 7 bases at J, with 12 bases in the middle. In germline, CDR1 is MNHEY, CDR2 SVGAGI.

There are a few counts of this clonotype. The CDR3 DNA is TGCGCCAGCAGCCAGCCTCAGGGGGAGAACACTGAAGCTTTCTTT. Translating gives CASSQPQGENTEAFF. The J gene is TRBJ1-1, the V gene TRBV4-1; TRBD1 aligns across 7 bases. V dropped 3 bases and J dropped 1; count of bases not matched to a gene: 5. Germline loops: CDR1 MGHRA, CDR2 YSYEKL. This CDR3 spans 15 amino acids.

The gene calls are TRBV4-1 and TRBJ2-7; D may be TRBD1 or TRBD2 (5 bases each). With 4 bases removed from V and 1 base from J, the gap between germline ends came to 17 bases. Germline-derived CDR1 and CDR2 are MGHRA and YSYEKL. CDR3 size: 16 residues. In nucleotides, the CDR3 is TGCGCCAGCAGCCGAACCTTAGGGACCGGTTCCTACGAGCAGTACTTC. It specifies CASSRTLGTGSYEQYF.

The gene calls are TRBV12-5 and TRBJ2-3; TRBD2 matches 8 bases. The CDR3 totals 21 residues. Germline V CDR1 and CDR2: LGHNT, FRNRAP. J gave up 1 base and V 3 bases, and 21 bases lay outside the gene matches. The CDR3 protein is CASGFPAPAGGGPRGTDTQYF. As DNA, the CDR3 is TGTGCTAGTGGTTTCCCGGCCCCCGCCGGCGGGGGGCCCAGGGGCACAGATACGCAGTATTTT.

This clonotype came up many times. The chain combines TRBV7-3 with TRBJ2-3, with 8 bases that match TRBD1. The CDR3 totals 14 residues. Germline-derived CDR1 and CDR2 are SGHTA and FQGTGA. V lost 3 bases and J lost 4; bases outside the gene matches: 3. In nucleotides, the CDR3 is TGTGCCAGCAGCTTCTCAGGGGGCGCAGATACGCAGTATTTT. Its protein is CASSFSGGADTQYF.

The chain uses TRBV7-9 and TRBJ1-4; D is unclear. Germline assignment: CDR1 SEHNR and CDR2 FQNEAQ (reference sequence). Deletions cut 1 base from V and 8 bases from J, with 11 bases between. The CDR3 is made up of 14 amino acids. The CDR3 region is CASSLGATGEKLFF. The CDR3 coding sequence is TGTGCCAGCAGCTTAGGTGCGACTGGGGAAAAACTGTTTTTT.

The sample holds one count of this clonotype. The J gene is TRBJ2-3, the V gene TRBV19; D is unresolved. The length of the CDR3 is 15 residues. Germline V gives CDR1 LNHDA, CDR2 SQIVND (reference sequence). The germline V and J ends were trimmed by 3 bases and 2 bases, with 12 bases remaining between them. In nucleotides, the CDR3 is TGTGCCAGTAGTATGGATCTCTTGGCCACAGATACGCAGTATTTT. Translation gives CASSMDLLATDTQYF. Complete variable domain (other parts from reference TRBV19 and TRBJ2-3): DGGITQSPKYLFRKEGQNVTLSCEQNLNHDAMYWYRQDPGQGLRLIYYSQIVNDFQKGDIAEGYSVSREKKESFPLTVTSAQKNPTAFYLCASSMDLLATDTQYFGPGTRLTVL.

With regard to this clonotype: The conserved phenylalanine or tryptophan is not found at the CDR3 terminus, so this likely reflects a read error. V is TRBV6-6 and J is TRBJ2-3; D is uncertain. Germline CDR1 reads MNHNY; CDR2 reads SVGAGI (reference sequence). The CDR3 loop spans 15 amino acids. V shed 0 bases and J shed 5 bases, with 12 bases lying between them. CDR3 sequence: CASSYSKTGRDTQYY. CDR3 DNA: TGTGCCAGCAGTTACTCGAAAACCGGACGAGATACGCAGTATTAT.

This clonotype was observed a handful of times. The chain has TRBV12-3 or TRBV12-4 and TRBJ2-5; D may be TRBD1 (6 bases). Trimming pared 4 bases from V and 3 bases from J, leaving 12 bases between. This CDR3 has 14 residues. In DNA, the CDR3 is TGTGCCAGCAGTTCTACAGGGTACAAAGAGACCCAGTACTTC. The encoded protein is CASSSTGYKETQYF.

The V gene is TRBV9, the J gene TRBJ2-4, with 9 positions matching TRBD2. V shed 4 bases, J shed 4 bases, and the junction held 12 bases outside the gene matches. Germline V gives CDR1 SGDLS, CDR2 YYNGEE. CDR3 length equals 17 residues. Written as DNA, the CDR3 is TGTGCCAGCAGCTTCGGACCTCTAGCGGGGATTAAAAACATTCAGTACTTC. Encoded protein: CASSFGPLAGIKNIQYF.

The V gene is TRBV7-9, the J gene TRBJ2-7; no clear D gene. The CDR3 consists of 14 residues. Per the germline V gene, CDR1 is SEHNR and CDR2 is FQNEAQ (reference sequence). V lost 5 bases to trimming and J lost 2 bases, with 13 bases between them. CDR3 nucleotides: TGTGCCAGCAGCCCTCCCACGGACGCCTACGAGCAGTACTTC. Its translation is CASSPPTDAYEQYF.

This chain connects TRBV6-2 or TRBV6-3 to TRBJ2-6, with 8 bases fitting TRBD2. J lost 0 bases, V lost 2 bases, and 12 bases had no gene match. The V gene's germline CDR1 is MNHEY and CDR2 SVGEGT. This CDR3 is 20 amino acids long. The CDR3 loop is CASSYIRQRGPISGANVLTF. The CDR3 DNA is TGTGCCAGCAGTTACATAAGACAGCGGGGGCCCATCTCTGGGGCCAACGTCCTGACTTTC.

The chain joins TRBV7-6 to TRBJ2-1; possible D gene TRBD2, 7 bases. V was pared by 0 bases and J by 5 bases, with 14 bases between. Germline V lookup: CDR1 SGHVS, CDR2 FNYEAQ. CDR3 length: 16 residues. The CDR3 region is CASSLARRGGHNEQFF. CDR3 DNA sequence: TGTGCCAGCAGCTTAGCTCGAAGGGGGGGCCACAATGAGCAGTTCTTC. Based on the CDR3 plus reference TRBV7-6 and TRBJ2-1, the full variable domain is GAGVSQSPRYKVTKRGQDVALRCDPISGHVSLYWYRQALGQGPEFLTYFNYEAQQDKSGLPNDRFSAERPEGSISTLTIQRTEQRDSAMYRCASSLARRGGHNEQFFGPGTRLTVL.

The chain recombines TRBV4-1 with TRBJ1-1; a possible D gene is TRBD1 (5 bases). Trimming left V 1 base short and J 4 bases short, with 13 bases between. CDR3 size: 15 residues. CDR1 is MGHRA and CDR2 is YSYEKL in the germline V gene. The CDR3 loop reads CASSQGSFGGTEAFF. The CDR3 DNA sequence: TGCGCCAGCAGCCAAGGGAGCTTCGGGGGCACTGAAGCTTTCTTT.

This clonotype was found a few times. The gene calls are TRBV6-1 and TRBJ1-1, with a weak D call TRBD1 (6 bases). Germline CDR1 and CDR2: MNHNS and SASEGT. The germline V and J ends were trimmed by 8 bases and 6 bases, with 10 bases remaining between them. This CDR3 is built from 11 residues. CDR3 nucleotide sequence: TGTGCCAGCCTCTGGGGGCCTGAAGCTTTCTTT. It codes for CASLWGPEAFF.

This clonotype has only a few counts. V is TRBV7-4 and J is TRBJ2-1; TRBD2 aligns across 8 bases. The V gene's germline CDR1 is SGHVT and CDR2 SQSDAQ. The CDR3 totals 18 residues. Losses at the gene ends were 4 bases for V and 0 bases for J; bases not matched to a gene: 11. The CDR3 loop is CASSSALGAGGSYNEQFF. For the CDR3, the DNA is TGTGCCAGCAGCTCCGCCCTCGGGGCGGGGGGCTCCTACAATGAGCAGTTCTTC.

The rearrangement joins TRBV19 to TRBJ2-1, with D perhaps TRBD1 (5 bases). The CDR3 length is 15 residues. V dropped 5 bases and J dropped 4 bases, with 15 bases sitting between them. CDR1 is LNHDA, CDR2 SQIVND, per germline (reference sequence). The CDR3 DNA reads as TGTGCCAGTAGTGGCGCCGACAGTCAGTACAATGAGCAGTTCTTC. This codes for CASSGADSQYNEQFF.

Ten or more counts support this clonotype. V gene TRBV15 combines with J gene TRBJ1-6, with D perhaps matching TRBD1 (5 bases). The CDR3 runs to 15 residues. Per germline, CDR1 LNHNV and CDR2 YYDKDF (reference sequence). Trimming stripped 3 bases from V and 7 bases from J, with 13 bases between. CDR3 protein: CATSSRDRWNSPLHF. CDR3 bases: TGTGCCACCAGCAGCCGGGACCGGTGGAATTCACCCCTCCACTTT.

V is TRBV2 and J is TRBJ1-3; no reliable D call. Germline CDR1 is SNHLY and CDR2 is FYNNEI. Between the trimmed V and J ends, which lost 8 bases and 0 bases, there was a span of 17 bases. The CDR3 loop spans 16 amino acids. DNA of the CDR3: TGTGCCAGCTCAAAGATCGGAGCCTCCTCTGGAAACACCATATATTTT. It translates to CASSKIGASSGNTIYF. The full variable domain, with the rest looked up from reference TRBV2 and TRBJ1-3, is EPEVTQTPSHQVTQMGQEVILRCVPISNHLYFYWYRQILGQKVEFLVSFYNNEISEKSEIFDDQFSVERPDGSNFTLKIRSTKLEDSAMYFCASSKIGASSGNTIYFGEGSWLTVV.